The 3 T cell receptor beta chains below were found in one sample sequenced in a study of molecular identifiers for immune sequencing clone quantification. TCRdb re-called the PCR reads with MiXCR, one entry per CDR3 protein. The sample gives around 470,000 distinct CDR3 sequences, 25% of which show up once; about 0.75% is in the top ten. The sequencing input was naive CD8+ T cells from blood, with Jurkat cell RNA spiked in. The subset here: FACS-sorted CD8+CD4-CCR7+CD45RA+ naive T cells. Receptors originate from a human donor in good health. Some libraries in this study had Jurkat cell RNA spiked in.

This clonotype was counted a single time. The junction does not match germline at one end; this may be a read error. The chain uses TRBV20-1 and TRBJ2-7; the D gene could be TRBD1 or TRBD2 (5 bases each). Germline V gene sequence: CDR1 DFQATT, CDR2 SNEGSKA (reference sequence). There are 16 residues in the CDR3. In DNA, the CDR3 is TGCGGTGCTAGGGGACGAGCGTCCGAGAGAAGCTACGAGCAGTACTTC. Encoded protein: CGARGRASERSYEQYF.

This clonotype was counted many times. The chain combines TRBV5-6 with TRBJ1-2; TRBD1 matches 7 bases. This CDR3 is built from 15 residues. Trimming took 4 bases from V and 2 from J; bases not matched to a gene: 8. Germline V gene sequence: CDR1 SGHDT, CDR2 YYEEEE. Here the CDR3 DNA reads TGTGCCAGCAGCGCAGACAGGGCGGCGAACTATGGCTACACCTTC. It specifies CASSADRAANYGYTF.

In its sample, this clonotype was seen many times. The CDR3 DNA is TGTGCCAGCAGCTTGTTAGGGGGGCCGAACACCGGGGAGCTGTTTTTT. It translates to CASSLLGGPNTGELFF. The chain uses TRBV5-4 and TRBJ2-2; D may correspond to TRBD1 or TRBD2 (6 bases each). Deletions cut 1 base from V and 0 bases from J, with 10 bases between. The CDR3 sequence is 16 residues long. The germline V gene has CDR1 SGHNT and CDR2 YYREEE (reference sequence).